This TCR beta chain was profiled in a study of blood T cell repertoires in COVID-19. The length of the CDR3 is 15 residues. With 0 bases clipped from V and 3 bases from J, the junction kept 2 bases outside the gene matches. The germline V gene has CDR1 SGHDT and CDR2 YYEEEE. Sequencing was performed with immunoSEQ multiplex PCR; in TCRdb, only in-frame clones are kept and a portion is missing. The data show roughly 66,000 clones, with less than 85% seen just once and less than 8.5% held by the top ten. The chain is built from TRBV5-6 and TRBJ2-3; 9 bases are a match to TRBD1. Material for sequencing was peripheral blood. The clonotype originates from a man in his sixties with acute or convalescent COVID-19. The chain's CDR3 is CASSLVGTGTDTQYF. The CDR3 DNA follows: TGTGCCAGCAGCTTGGTTGGGACAGGGACAGATACGCAGTATTTT. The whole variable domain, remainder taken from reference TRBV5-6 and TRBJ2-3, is DAGVTQSPTHLIKTRGQQVTLRCSPKSGHDTVSWYQQALGQGPQFIFQYYEEEERQRGNFPDRFSGHQFPNYSSELNVNALLLGDSALYLCASSLVGTGTDTQYFGPGTRLTVL.